The rows below give T cell receptor beta chains drawn from one sample of a study of shared clonotypes between healthy human individuals. Method: immunoSEQ multiplex PCR; TCRdb's copy keeps in-frame clones and lacks some. The sample consists of 2 million to 2.5 million clones, 80% to 95% of them appearing once. Sequencing was carried out using naive CD4+ T cells from PBMCs. These receptors originate from a man aged 18 to 30 in good health. Some clones in this sample may be carry-over from other donors' samples. CDR3s include the opening cysteine and the closing phenylalanine or tryptophan. The D gene is left open where the match is weak.

. | TRBJ2-7 | TRBV7-9 | CASNRLITTDYYEQYF
TRBD1 | TRBJ2-2 | TRBV5-4 | CASSFGGTGRTGELFF
. | TRBJ1-1 | TRBV5-4 | CASSQPGRDTEAFF
. | TRBJ2-1 | TRBV4-3 | CASSQDWGTNEQFF
TRBD1 | TRBJ2-7 | TRBV7-2 | CASSFADRGSREQYF
. | TRBJ2-4 | TRBV28 | CASSSPPGTNIQYF
TRBD2 | TRBJ2-7 | TRBV27 | CASGRWGGYEQYF
TRBD1 | TRBJ2-6 | TRBV7-9 | CASSLIRQGTNVLTF
. | TRBJ1-1 | TRBV19 | CARRQKGTEAFF
. | TRBJ2-5 | TRBV5-1 | CASSAGGLETQYF
TRBD2 | TRBJ2-5 | TRBV11-1 | CASRLAGGSETQYF
. | TRBJ2-1 | TRBV5-1 | CASRPDIITTNEQFF
. | TRBJ2-7 | TRBV5-6 | CASSRQRRGRSYEQYF
. | TRBJ1-2 | TRBV5-1 | CASSLEQGKYGYTF
. | TRBJ1-5 | TRBV6-1 | CASSENTWDSNQPQHF
. | TRBJ2-1 | TRBV19 | CASRPLGGPVNEQFF
. | TRBJ1-4 | TRBV5-4 | CASSPMGEKLFF